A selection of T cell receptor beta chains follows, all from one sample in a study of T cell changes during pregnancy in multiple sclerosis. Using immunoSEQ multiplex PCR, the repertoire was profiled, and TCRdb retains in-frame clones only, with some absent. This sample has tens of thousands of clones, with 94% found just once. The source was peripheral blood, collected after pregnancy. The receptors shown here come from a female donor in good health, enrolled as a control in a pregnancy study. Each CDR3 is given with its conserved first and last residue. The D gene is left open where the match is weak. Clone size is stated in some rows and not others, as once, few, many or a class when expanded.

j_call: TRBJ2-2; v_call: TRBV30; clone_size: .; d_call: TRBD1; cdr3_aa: CAWSVLGTGNTGELFF; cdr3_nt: TGTGCCTGGAGTGTACTGGGGACAGGGAACACCGGGGAGCTGTTTTTT
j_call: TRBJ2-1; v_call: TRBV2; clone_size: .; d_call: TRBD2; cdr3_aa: CASSVGLAGASEQFF; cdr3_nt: TGTGCCAGCAGTGTAGGGTTAGCGGGAGCATCTGAGCAGTTCTTC
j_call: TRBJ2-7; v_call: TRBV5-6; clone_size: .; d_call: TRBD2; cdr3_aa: CASSLEGLGTSSQYF; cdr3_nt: TGTGCCAGCAGCTTGGAAGGACTAGGGACGAGCTCGCAGTACTTC
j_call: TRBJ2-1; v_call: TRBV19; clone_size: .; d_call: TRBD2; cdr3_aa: CASSTAGGPFMEQFF; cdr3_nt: TGTGCCAGTAGTACGGCGGGAGGACCTTTTATGGAGCAGTTCTTC
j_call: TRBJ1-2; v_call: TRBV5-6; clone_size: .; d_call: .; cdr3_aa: CASSANRDGYTF; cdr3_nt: TGTGCCAGCAGCGCGAACAGGGATGGCTACACCTTC
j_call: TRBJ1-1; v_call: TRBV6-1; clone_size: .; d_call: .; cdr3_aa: CASRVPGKNTEAFF; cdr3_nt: TGTGCCAGCAGAGTTCCCGGGAAGAACACTGAAGCTTTCTTT
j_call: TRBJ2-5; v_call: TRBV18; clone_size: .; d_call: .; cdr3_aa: CASSPFRGRETQYF; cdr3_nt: TGTGCCAGCTCACCCTTCAGGGGCCGAGAGACCCAGTACTTC
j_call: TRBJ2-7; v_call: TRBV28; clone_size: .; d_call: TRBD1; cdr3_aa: CASSSPSATGGLDF; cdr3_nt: TGTGCCAGCAGTTCTCCATCTGCCACAGGGGGCTTAGACTTC
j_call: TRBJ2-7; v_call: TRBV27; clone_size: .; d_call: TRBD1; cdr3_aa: CASSSPFRQGEQYF; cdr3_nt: TGTGCCAGCAGTTCCCCATTCCGACAGGGCGAGCAGTACTTC
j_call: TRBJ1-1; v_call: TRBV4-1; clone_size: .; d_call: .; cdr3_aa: CASSRRRGRGEMNTEAFF; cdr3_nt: TGCGCCAGCAGCCGCCGAAGGGGGAGAGGGGAAATGAACACTGAAGCTTTCTTT
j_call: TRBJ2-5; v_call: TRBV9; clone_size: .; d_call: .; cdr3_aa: CASSVGGNKETQYF; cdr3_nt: TGTGCCAGCAGCGTAGGCGGGAACAAAGAGACCCAGTACTTC
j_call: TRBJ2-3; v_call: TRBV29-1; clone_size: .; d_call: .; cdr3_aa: CSGLLSTDTQYF; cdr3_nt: TGCAGCGGCCTACTCAGCACAGATACGCAGTATTTT
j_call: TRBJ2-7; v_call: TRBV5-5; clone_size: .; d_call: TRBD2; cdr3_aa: CASSSRTSGSGYEQYF; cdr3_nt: TGTGCCAGCAGCTCACGGACTAGCGGGAGTGGGTACGAGCAGTACTTC
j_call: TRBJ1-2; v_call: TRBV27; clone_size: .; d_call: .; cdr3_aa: CASSSPRTANYGYTF; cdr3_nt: TGTGCCAGCAGTTCTCCCAGGACAGCTAACTATGGCTACACCTTC
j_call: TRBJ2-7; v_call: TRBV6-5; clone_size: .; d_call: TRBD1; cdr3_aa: CASSQGTGYEQYF; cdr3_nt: TGTGCCAGCAGTCAAGGGACAGGCTACGAGCAGTACTTC
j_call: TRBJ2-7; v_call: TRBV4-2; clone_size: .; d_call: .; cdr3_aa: CASSHGTDRLSYEQYF; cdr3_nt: TGTGCCAGCAGCCACGGCACAGACAGGCTCTCCTACGAGCAGTACTTC
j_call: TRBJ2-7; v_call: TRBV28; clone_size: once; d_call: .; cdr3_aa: CASSLPPRGVSYEQYF; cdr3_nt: TGTGCCAGCAGTTTACCTCCAAGGGGCGTATCTTACGAGCAGTACTTC
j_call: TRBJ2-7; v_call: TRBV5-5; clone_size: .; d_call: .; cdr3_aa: CASSLDSNEQYF; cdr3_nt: TGTGCCAGCAGCTTGGACAGCAACGAGCAGTACTTC
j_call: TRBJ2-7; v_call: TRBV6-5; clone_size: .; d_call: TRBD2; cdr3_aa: CASSPPGGRNYEQYF; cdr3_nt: TGTGCCAGCAGTCCCCCTGGCGGGAGGAATTACGAGCAGTACTTC
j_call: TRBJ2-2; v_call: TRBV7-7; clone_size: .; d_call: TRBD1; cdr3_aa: CASSPDRDAGELFF; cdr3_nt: TGTGCCAGCAGCCCCGACAGGGATGCCGGGGAGCTGTTTTTT
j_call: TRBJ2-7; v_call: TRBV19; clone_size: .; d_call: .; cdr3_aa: CASSAWDTYEQYF; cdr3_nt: TGTGCCAGTAGTGCTTGGGACACCTACGAGCAGTACTTC
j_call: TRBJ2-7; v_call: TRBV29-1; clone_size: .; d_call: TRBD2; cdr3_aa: CSVDGTSGSRPYEQYF; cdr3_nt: TGCAGCGTTGACGGTACTAGCGGGAGTAGACCCTACGAGCAGTACTTC